This TCR beta chain stems from a study of cytomegalovirus exposure and HLA in healthy donors. Overall study context: Approximately 80 million unique TCRs from HLA-typed donors were held in an early data release.

Concerning this clone itself: As yet, its antigen is unknown.

General study points: Researchers left out some V segments, among them TRBV6-2 and TRBV6-3, as indistinguishable. Later analysis indicated greater clonal expansion among HLA-associated TCR beta chains than among equally common other chains.

From germline, CDR1 is SEHNR and CDR2 FQNEAQ (reference sequence). The germline V and J ends were trimmed by 5 bases and 2 bases, with 15 bases remaining between them. This CDR3 is built from 15 residues. Amplification used 60 Vbeta primers and 13 Jbeta primers. Measured with immunoSEQ multiplex PCR; TCRdb has only the in-frame clones, and not every one. The sample records some 130,000 clones, under 85% being singletons. The clonotype originates from a male donor in good health and CMV-seropositive. Sequenced sample: PBMCs. The rearrangement links TRBV7-9 to TRBJ2-5; TRBD1 is a possible D gene (6 bases). The CDR3 DNA sequence: TGTGCCAGCAGCAAAAACAGGGTCGGTCAAGAGACCCAGTACTTC. Translation: CASSKNRVGQETQYF.